One sample yielded the 26 T cell receptor beta chains listed below, sequenced in a study of blood T cells in healthy people across ages. PCR was performed a second time for 7 to 11 cycles using a sample-barcoded 5' primer and a J-beta primer mix. Via MiXCR, TCRdb re-called the 5' RACE reads, giving one row per CDR3 protein. This table has 500,000 to 550,000 distinct CDR3 sequences, approximately 25% appearing once. The same sample was also used in a study of T cells of mothers and their children.

The sample taken for sequencing was blood. The receptors stem from a boy aged 5 to 17 in good health.

V is TRBV19 and J is TRBJ1-6; D gene ambiguous. Germline V lookup: CDR1 LNHDA, CDR2 SQIVND (reference sequence). This CDR3 comprises 14 residues. Deletions cut 5 bases from V and 0 bases from J, with 5 bases between. In nucleotides, the CDR3 is TGTGCCAGTAGTTTGAGCTCCTATAATTCACCCCTCCACTTT. Protein: CASSLSSYNSPLHF. Full variable domain (remainder filled in from reference TRBV19 and TRBJ1-6): DGGITQSPKYLFRKEGQNVTLSCEQNLNHDAMYWYRQDPGQGLRLIYYSQIVNDFQKGDIAEGYSVSREKKESFPLTVTSAQKNPTAFYLCASSLSSYNSPLHFGNGTRLTVT.

The chain uses TRBV6-5 and TRBJ2-1; D may correspond to TRBD1 or TRBD2 (5 bases each). Trimming removed 5 bases at V and 5 bases at J, with 13 bases between. CDR3 length equals 14 residues. Germline V CDR1 and CDR2: MNHEY, SVGAGI. CDR3 in DNA: TGTGCCAGCAGTATCCGGGACCGGCACAATGAGCAGTTCTTC. Protein product: CASSIRDRHNEQFF.

This clonotype was detected ten times or more. This chain joins TRBV4-2 and TRBJ2-7; D might be TRBD1 (6 bases). V was clipped by 5 bases and J by 4 bases, with 12 bases between them. Germline loops: CDR1 LGHNA, CDR2 YNFKEQ. The CDR3 loop spans 13 amino acids. The CDR3 region is CASSSQQGYEQYF. The CDR3 DNA follows: TGTGCCAGCAGCTCGCAACAGGGTTACGAGCAGTACTTC.

This clonotype was seen a handful of times. The chain is built from TRBV6-1 and TRBJ2-1, with 12 bases matching TRBD2. The V and J ends lost 6 bases and 6 bases, in that order; junction bases with no gene match: 6. This CDR3 spans 15 amino acids. CDR1 and CDR2 from the germline V gene are MNHNS and SASEGT. The CDR3 loop reads CASSVTSGGLNEQFF. In DNA, the CDR3 is TGTGCCAGCAGCGTGACTAGCGGGGGCCTCAATGAGCAGTTCTTC.

This clonotype showed up just a few times. V gene TRBV7-2 combines with J gene TRBJ1-3; the match to TRBD1 covers 10 bases. This CDR3 has 14 amino acids. Germline V CDR1 and CDR2: SGHTA, FQGNSA. Losses at the gene ends were 5 bases for V and 7 bases for J; bases not matched to a gene: 5. The DNA of the CDR3 is TGTGCCAGCAGCCTCGGGACAGGGGTGAACACCATATATTTT. This sequence encodes CASSLGTGVNTIYF.

The V gene is TRBV28, the J gene TRBJ2-7, with 11 bases fitting TRBD2. CDR3 length equals 14 residues. CDR1 MDHEN and CDR2 SYDVKM come from the germline V gene. V lost 7 bases, J lost 4 bases, and 6 bases stayed unmatched. DNA of the CDR3: TGTGCCAGCACTGCGACTAGCGGGACTTACGAGCAGTACTTC. This sequence encodes CASTATSGTYEQYF.

J is TRBJ2-5 and V is TRBV7-2, with no clear D. The J call is doubtful: the DNA matches TRBJ2-1 better. The CDR3 covers 12 residues. Germline V gives CDR1 SGHTA, CDR2 FQGNSA. This chain's CDR3 is CASSSTPGEQFF. CDR3 nucleotides: TGTGCCAGCAGCTCGACTCCGGGTGAGCAGTTCTTC.

The genes are TRBV29-1 and TRBJ2-1, with D unclear. This CDR3 is 14 amino acids long. The germline V gene encodes CDR1 SQVTM and CDR2 ANQGSEA. Trimming took off 3 bases at V and 1 base at J, with 10 bases between the two ends. CDR3 protein: CSVDVVRSYNEQFF. CDR3 coding DNA: TGCAGCGTTGATGTCGTCAGATCCTACAATGAGCAGTTCTTC.

In its sample, this clonotype was seen a few times. The CDR3 nucleotides are TGTGCCAGCAGCTTCCCATCCCCTTTCGGGCCCCAGCATTTT. Translated, it gives CASSFPSPFGPQHF. This chain joins TRBV28 and TRBJ1-5; D gene unclear. V was clipped by 6 bases and J by 9 bases, with 18 bases between them. Germline values: CDR1 MDHEN, CDR2 SYDVKM. CDR3 length: 14 residues.

This clonotype was seen a handful of times. The genes are TRBV6-1 and TRBJ1-1; D ambiguous. Per the germline V gene, CDR1 is MNHNS and CDR2 is SASEGT. Deletions cut 3 bases from V and 5 bases from J, with 1 base between. The CDR3 runs 10 residues. CDR3 nucleotide sequence: TGTGCCAGCAGTGAGACTGAAGCTTTCTTT. Protein product: CASSETEAFF.

The chain carries TRBV24-1 and TRBJ2-7; TRBD1 matches at 11 bases. Germline CDR1 and CDR2: KGHDR and SFDVKD. This CDR3 comprises 16 residues. The J segment lost 5 bases and the V segment lost 4 bases, leaving 9 bases of the junction unmatched. CDR3 coding DNA: TGTGCCACCAGTGACCCAGGACAGGGGGCCGAGAACGAGCAGTACTTC. This gives the protein CATSDPGQGAENEQYF.

This clonotype was seen a single time. The genes are TRBV4-3 and TRBJ2-7; the match to TRBD2 covers 8 bases. The DNA matches TRBJ2-5 better at its end, which makes the J call doubtful. Germline-derived CDR1 and CDR2 are LGHNA and YSLEER. The CDR3 totals 13 residues. In DNA form, the CDR3 reads TGCGCCAGCAGGGCAGCGGGGGAAGAGACCCAGTACTTC. The encoded protein is CASRAAGEETQYF.

This clonotype was seen at least ten times. The chain has TRBV29-1 and TRBJ2-6; unclear D gene. The length of the CDR3 is 13 residues. The V gene lost 7 bases and the J gene lost 0 bases, with 7 bases spanning the gap. Germline CDR1 is SQVTM and CDR2 is ANQGSEA. The CDR3 region has the DNA TGCAGCGCCACACCCTCTGGGGCCAACGTCCTGACTTTC. It is translated as CSATPSGANVLTF.

This sequence joins TRBV30 and TRBJ1-2; D is unresolved. Germline CDR1 is GTSNPN and CDR2 is SVGIG (reference sequence). Trimming took 6 bases from V and 1 from J, leaving 9 bases between them. The CDR3 has 12 amino acids. The CDR3 is CACSQDNYGYTF. CDR3 bases: TGTGCCTGCTCACAAGATAACTATGGCTACACCTTC.

The gene calls are TRBV3-1 and TRBJ2-2, with TRBD2 matching 13 bases. V was clipped by 8 bases and J by 6 bases; unmatched bases: 0. The CDR3 is 13 residues long. Germline V CDR1 and CDR2: LGHDT, YNNKEL (reference sequence). The CDR3 loop reads CASGLAGAGELFF. CDR3 nucleotide sequence: TGTGCCAGCGGACTAGCGGGAGCCGGGGAGCTGTTTTTT. Using reference TRBV3-1 and TRBJ2-2 for the parts outside the CDR3, the full variable domain is DTAVSQTPKYLVTQMGNDKSIKCEQNLGHDTMYWYKQDSKKFLKIMFSYNNKELIINETVPNRFSPKSPDKAHLNLHINSLELGDSAVYFCASGLAGAGELFFGEGSRLTVL.

This clonotype was seen repeatedly, ten times or more. In nucleotides, the CDR3 is TGCGCCAGCAGCCAAGTGAGGCGGGGGGCCGGACTCCAAGAGACCCAGTACTTC. Translated, it gives CASSQVRRGAGLQETQYF. V and J are TRBV4-3 and TRBJ2-5; 8 nucleotides match TRBD2. The CDR3 runs to 18 residues. From germline, CDR1 is LGHNA and CDR2 YSLEER. The trim removed 1 base at V and 1 base at J, leaving 11 bases unmatched.

Many counts were recorded for this clonotype. The chain combines TRBV29-1 with TRBJ1-2; no reliable D call. Deletions cut 7 bases from V and 4 bases from J, with 13 bases between. The germline CDR1 and CDR2 sequences are SQVTM and ANQGSEA. CDR3 size: 12 residues. Here the CDR3 DNA reads TGCAGCGCTGTCCCTGACACCTATGGCTACACCTTC. It encodes CSAVPDTYGYTF.

The chain recombines TRBV27 with TRBJ1-1; 7 bases are shared with TRBD1. The CDR3 runs 13 residues. Germline trimming cut 5 bases from V and 11 bases from J; bases unmatched to any gene: 11. Per the germline V gene, CDR1 is MNHEY and CDR2 is SMNVEV (reference sequence). Here the CDR3 reads CASSVRDSPRAFF. In nucleotides, the CDR3 is TGTGCCAGCAGTGTTCGGGACAGTCCTCGGGCTTTCTTT.

The chain has TRBV3-1 and TRBJ1-6; TRBD1 aligns across 7 bases. Per the germline V gene, CDR1 is LGHDT and CDR2 is YNNKEL (reference sequence). There are 14 residues in the CDR3. Losses at the gene ends were 0 bases for V and 13 bases for J; bases not matched to a gene: 6. The CDR3 DNA is TGTGCCAGCAGCCAAGATGACAGGGTGGCCCCCCTCCACTTT. This codes for CASSQDDRVAPLHF.

The sample holds a few counts of this clonotype. The chain carries TRBV28 and TRBJ2-7; D tentatively reads TRBD1 or TRBD2 (5 bases each). This CDR3 comprises 17 residues. V lost 4 bases and J lost 0, with 19 bases in between. Looked up from germline, CDR1 is MDHEN and CDR2 is SYDVKM. The CDR3 region is CASSSFPGRDSSYEQYF. In nucleotides, the CDR3 is TGTGCCAGCAGTTCCTTCCCGGGACGGGATAGCTCCTACGAGCAGTACTTC.

The chain combines TRBV24-1 with TRBJ2-1; 13 bases fit TRBD2. This CDR3 contains 17 residues. Unmatched junction bases numbered 4, after V lost 4 bases and J lost 2 bases. Germline V lookup: CDR1 KGHDR, CDR2 SFDVKD. The CDR3 DNA sequence: TGTGCCACCAGTGACCCCGGACTAGCGGGGGCCTACAATGAGCAGTTCTTC. Translated, it gives CATSDPGLAGAYNEQFF.

The chain is built from TRBV12-3 or TRBV12-4 and TRBJ1-2, with a tentative D call TRBD1 (5 bases). The CDR3 extends over 15 amino acids. V was clipped by 5 bases and J by 5 bases, with 18 bases between them. The CDR3 nucleotides are TGTGCCAGCAGTCCGACAGCAGGGCCGGGGTATGGCTACACCTTC. It translates to CASSPTAGPGYGYTF.

This clonotype was seen a few times. The chain joins TRBV10-3 to TRBJ2-1; possible D gene TRBD1, 6 bases. This CDR3 is built from 14 residues. V was trimmed by 5 bases and J by 3 bases, leaving 11 bases between them. The germline V gene has CDR1 ENHRY and CDR2 SYGVKD. As DNA, the CDR3 is TGTGCCATCAGTCAGACAGGAGACTACAATGAGCAGTTCTTC. Residues: CAISQTGDYNEQFF.

This clonotype was counted only a few times. This chain links TRBV6-6 with TRBJ1-2, with 10 bases matching TRBD1. Trimming took 6 bases from V and 3 from J; bases not matched to a gene: 7. The CDR3 extends over 15 amino acids. Germline loops: CDR1 MNHNY, CDR2 SVGAGI (reference sequence). The CDR3 reads CASSPTGGRHYGYTF. The DNA of the CDR3 is TGTGCCAGCAGCCCGACAGGGGGCAGGCACTATGGCTACACCTTC.

This chain links TRBV7-8 with TRBJ2-5, with a tentative D call TRBD2 (6 bases). With the DNA end fitting TRBJ2-1 better, the J assignment may be wrong. The germline CDR1 and CDR2 sequences are SGHVS and FQNEAQ. CDR3 length: 13 amino acids. This CDR3 is CASSAELAHEQFF. The CDR3 region has the DNA TGTGCCAGCAGCGCAGAACTAGCCCATGAGCAGTTCTTC.

The table lists this clonotype with a few counts. The chain is built from TRBV6-6 and TRBJ2-7; D is ambiguous. CDR3 size: 12 residues. Germline V gene data show CDR1 as MNHNY and CDR2 as SVGAGI (reference sequence). The V end lost 6 bases, the J end lost 5 bases, and 11 bases lay between the germline ends. The CDR3 here is CASSLDGDEQYF. The CDR3, as DNA: TGTGCCAGCAGCCTGGACGGAGACGAGCAGTACTTC.